These 10 T cell receptor beta chains share one sample of origin, sequenced in a study of shared clonotypes between healthy human individuals. TCRdb keeps only in-frame clones here, not all; method: immunoSEQ multiplex PCR. The sample has 1.5 million to 2.5 million clones; about 95% are singletons. Terminally differentiated effector memory CD45RA+ cells were excluded by CCR7 positive selection of CD45RO-negative cells. Sequencing was carried out using naive CD8+ T cells sorted from blood. These receptors all come from a man in his late teens or twenties in good health.

V is TRBV4-3 and J is TRBJ2-1, with 10 bases lining up with TRBD2. The CDR3 has 17 amino acids. Trimming at V came to 0 bases and at J to 7 bases, leaving 9 bases not matched to a gene. Germline CDR1 reads LGHNA; CDR2 reads YSLEER. The CDR3 protein is CASSQDLQREGQNEQFF. In DNA form, the CDR3 reads TGCGCCAGCAGCCAAGATCTACAGCGGGAGGGCCAGAATGAGCAGTTCTTC.

The chain recombines TRBV6-6 with TRBJ2-7; 9 positions agree with TRBD1. This CDR3 is built from 14 residues. CDR1 MNHNY and CDR2 SVGAGI come from the germline V gene (reference sequence). V was pared by 5 bases and J by 5 bases, with 7 bases of the junction left unmatched. The CDR3 coding sequence is TGTGCCAGCAGTACCCGGGACAGGGACCACGAGCAGTACTTC. Amino acids: CASSTRDRDHEQYF.

The chain has TRBV4-1 and TRBJ1-5, with D perhaps TRBD1 (6 bases). The CDR3 has 17 residues. From germline, CDR1 is MGHRA and CDR2 YSYEKL. V gave up 0 bases and J gave up 5 bases, with 17 bases separating them. CDR3 amino acids: CASSQDFSGHLYQPQHF. The CDR3 DNA is TGCGCCAGCAGCCAAGACTTTTCGGGACACCTCTATCAGCCCCAGCATTTT.

Here the CDR3 reads CASSPLLLAGGPEGELFF. CDR3 DNA sequence: TGCGCCAGCAGTCCACTCCTTCTAGCGGGGGGGCCCGAAGGGGAGCTGTTTTTT. The V and J genes are TRBV10-2 and TRBJ2-2; TRBD2 matches 12 bases. This CDR3 contains 18 residues. The junction had 15 bases not matched to a gene; V was cut back by 5 bases and J by 8 bases. The germline gives CDR1 WSHSY, CDR2 SAAADI.

V is TRBV10-1 and J is TRBJ2-7, with 10 bases that match TRBD1. With V trimmed by 7 bases and J by 2 bases, 5 bases remained unmatched. The germline V gene has CDR1 WNHNN and CDR2 SYGVQD (reference sequence). The CDR3 spans 14 residues. The CDR3 spells CASTLDRGTYEQYF. As DNA, the CDR3 is TGCGCCAGCACCTTGGACAGGGGGACCTACGAGCAGTACTTC.

The chain couples TRBV19 to TRBJ1-2; 9 bases match TRBD1. CDR1 is LNHDA, CDR2 SQIVND, per germline (reference sequence). There are 14 residues in the CDR3. With V trimmed by 5 bases and J by 14 bases, 15 bases remained unmatched. The CDR3 nucleotides read TGTGCCAGTAGTGAACAGGGGGCCCTTGATGGGGAAACCTTC. Its protein is CASSEQGALDGETF.

This chain connects TRBV19 to TRBJ1-3; D is possibly TRBD1 (5 bases). CDR3 length: 16 amino acids. Trimming shortened V by 6 bases and J by 0 bases, and 15 bases separated the two germline ends. The germline V gene has CDR1 LNHDA and CDR2 SQIVND (reference sequence). Here the CDR3 reads CASSTGVSSSGNTIYF. The CDR3 DNA follows: TGTGCCAGTAGCACAGGAGTCTCGAGCTCTGGAAACACCATATATTTT.

This clone was found once. The V gene is TRBV28, the J gene TRBJ1-4; TRBD1 is a possible D gene (5 bases). V dropped 2 bases and J dropped 7 bases, with 14 bases sitting between them. Germline V gene lookup returns CDR1 MDHEN and CDR2 SYDVKM. This CDR3 comprises 15 residues. The CDR3 is CASSLRSRGAEKLFF. Here the CDR3 DNA reads TGTGCCAGCAGTTTAAGGAGTCGAGGGGCTGAAAAACTGTTTTTT.

This clone occurred once. The chain uses TRBV2 and TRBJ1-3; tentative D call: TRBD1 (6 bases). Germline-derived CDR1 and CDR2 are SNHLY and FYNNEI. This CDR3 is built from 13 residues. V was shortened by 6 bases and J by 3 bases, with 9 bases between the two germline ends. CDR3 region: CASRWTVGNTIYF. CDR3 nucleotide sequence: TGTGCCAGCAGGTGGACAGTTGGAAACACCATATATTTT.

This clone was found once. The rearrangement links TRBV5-6 to TRBJ2-7; the D is unclear. Per the germline V gene, CDR1 is SGHDT and CDR2 is YYEEEE. The CDR3 sequence is 14 residues long. V lost 3 bases and J 5 bases, leaving 15 bases between the germline ends. The CDR3 DNA is TGTGCCAGCAGCTCTTCCTGGACCTCTCACGAGCAGTACTTC. This encodes CASSSSWTSHEQYF. The whole variable domain, remainder taken from reference TRBV5-6 and TRBJ2-7, is DAGVTQSPTHLIKTRGQQVTLRCSPKSGHDTVSWYQQALGQGPQFIFQYYEEEERQRGNFPDRFSGHQFPNYSSELNVNALLLGDSALYLCASSSSWTSHEQYFGPGTRLTVT.